This T cell receptor beta chain was obtained from a study of neurological immune-mediated disorders. The study's findings and limits: CDR3 amino acid sequences of expanded clones were not shared across subjects, a result suggesting private repertoires in all groups.

This clonotype showed up many times. Antigen unknown. Deletions cut 2 bases from V and 7 bases from J, with 8 bases between. There are 13 residues in the CDR3. Germline V lookup: CDR1 SGHTA, CDR2 FQGTGA. TCRdb itself ran the 5' RACE reads through MiXCR, one entry per CDR3 protein. The table records about 41,000 distinct CDR3 sequences, 14% of them present only once. The origin of this receptor is an older woman with HTLV-1-associated myelopathy (HAM/TSP). This sequence joins TRBV7-3 and TRBJ2-2, with D possibly being TRBD1 (6 bases). The sequenced sample consisted of CD4+ T cells from blood. The CDR3 loop reads CASSLQGHGELFF. As DNA, the CDR3 is TGTGCCAGCAGCTTACAGGGACACGGGGAGCTGTTTTTT.